This T cell receptor beta chain was recorded in a study of blood T cell repertoires in COVID-19 (dated by TCRdb to 2020 to 2021). For the study in its entirety: Samples covering the acute and convalescent phases of COVID-19 were provided by collaborators in the United States, Italy and Spain. The material from the prospective study consisted of cDNA or gDNA derived from T cells, B-cell-depleted T cells, or PBMCs. Subjects who had been exposed to COVID-19, were actively infected with it, or had recovered from it provided the deeply sampled blood TCRbeta repertoires that made up the dataset. The repertoires were released in a freely available public database intended as a resource for research on the immune response to SARS-CoV-2. The samples were drawn from two sources: the first 160 participants of the ongoing ImmuneRACE study, and 950 to 1,500 subjects contributed by 6 global collaborators. The sample metadata nearly always contained a de-identified subject ID, COVID-19 status, age in years and sex. Where available, HLA class I and class II types were obtained from metadata supplied by the sample provider rather than from assay-based typing.

TCRbeta CDR3 regions were amplified from genomic DNA using the immunoSEQ Assay, a bias-controlled multiplex PCR. Concerning the study's data processing: Nucleated cell counts per sample were estimated from amplification of reference gene primers within the assay. To quantify the absolute abundance of each unique TCRbeta CDR3 rearrangement, sequence reads were collapsed and filtered. Productive Simpson clonality was computed per sample as the square root of Simpson's diversity index over productive rearrangements. The immuneACCESS repertoire file appears here via TCRdb, limited to in-frame rearrangements. These files lack a portion of the clones; in checked studies, under half of the deficit traces to unresolved V genes, and the cause of the others is not known. Clone size and the V and J calls come from that table; the DNA yielded D and trimming. For this sample the table gives about 140,000 clones, of which about 87% were detected only once. Clones ranked in the top ten supply roughly 1.6% of the sample.

The collaborating institutions used their own protocols to collect whole blood in K2EDTA tubes. For TCRbeta analysis, collaborator samples were shipped as frozen whole blood, as isolated PBMCs, or as DNA extracted from either sample type. Worth noting for this clone: What this receptor recognizes is not known. Within one base of it there is no much larger clone, and no base qualities were kept.

What the research found in general, with its limitations: Clinical and demographic metadata were provided uncurated, with the amount varying by source and participant.

The germline ends are 15 bases apart after V is trimmed by 6 bases and J by 6 bases. Taken from the germline V gene, the CDR1 and CDR2 loops are SGHDT and YYEEEE. Including cysteine and phenylalanine, the CDR3 has 14 amino acids. CDR3 DNA is the only sequence kept; it has 42 bases, read in frame from the first base. The chain is assembled from TRBV5-6 and TRBJ1-4, and possibly TRBD1, on 6 matching bases. The source of this sequence is a woman between 50 and 59 years old with acute or convalescent COVID-19. Sequencing used peripheral blood. CDR3 protein: CASTSIQGHEKLFF. Read as DNA, the sequence is TGTGCCAGCACCTCGATACAGGGACATGAAAAACTGTTTTTT.